This T cell receptor beta chain comes out of a study of blood T cells in healthy people across ages. The CDR3 is 18 residues long. Germline CDR1 reads MDHEN; CDR2 reads SYDVKM. As for this clonotype: A single base separates this from a much larger clone, so it may be a read error.

Using a J-beta primer mix together with a sample-barcoded 5' primer, a second PCR was run for roughly 6 to 12 cycles. TCRdb called the 5' RACE reads again in MiXCR, with one record for every CDR3 protein. Of approximately 940,000 distinct CDR3 sequences in the sample, 45% to 50% were seen once. The chain has TRBV28 and TRBJ1-4; a possible D gene is TRBD1 (5 bases). The specimen was blood. This TCR was sampled from a man aged 25-45 years in good health. The CDR3 reads CASSLWDIGEATSEKLFF. CDR3 DNA sequence: TGTGCCAGCAGTTTATGGGACATTGGGGAGGCAACTAGTGAAAAACTGTTTTTT.